Listed here is a single T cell receptor (beta chain). These data come from a study of blood T cell repertoires in COVID-19. About the study: Material from acute and convalescent COVID-19 was sourced from the United States, Italy and Spain.

The germline V and J ends were trimmed by 2 bases and 4 bases, with 17 bases remaining between them. CDR1 MGHRA and CDR2 YSYEKL come from the germline V gene. CDR3 length: 16 amino acids. As processed by the authors: Amplified reference gene primers provided the basis for estimating nucleated cell counts. Only in-frame clones appear in the TCRdb table, and some are missing; sequencing was by immunoSEQ multiplex PCR. The DNA was the basis for D and trimming; V, J and clone size are from that table. Among under 200,000 clones listed, roughly 85% were seen once. The receptor comes from an elderly woman with acute or convalescent COVID-19. The chain joins TRBV4-1 to TRBJ1-2; D not certain. Material: peripheral blood. CDR3 amino acids: CASSQSQSQASYGYTF. As DNA, the CDR3 is TGCGCCAGCAGCCAATCCCAGTCCCAGGCAAGCTATGGCTACACCTTC.